Below are 7 T cell receptor beta chains sequenced from a single sample in a study of blood T cells in healthy people across ages. Using a J-beta primer mix together with a sample-barcoded 5' primer, a second PCR was run for about 6 to 12 cycles. A single record per CDR3 protein comes from TCRdb applying MiXCR to the 5' RACE reads. The data contain about 1,500,000 distinct CDR3 sequences, 28% of them singletons. Sequenced input: blood. These receptors were obtained from a woman aged 25 to 39 in good health.

There are a few counts of this clonotype. This chain links TRBV18 with TRBJ2-5, with 7 nucleotides matching TRBD2. The germline V gene encodes CDR1 KGHSH and CDR2 LQKENI. The CDR3 length is 14 residues. V trimming: 2 bases; J trimming: 1 base; junction bases outside the gene matches: 1. The CDR3 DNA follows: TGTGCCAGCTCACCAGGGAGGGCCCAAGAGACCCAGTACTTC. It yields the protein CASSPGRAQETQYF.

Note on this clonotype: Compared with germline, one end of the junction differs, possibly owing to a read error. The chain employs TRBV5-1 and TRBJ1-2; D not certain. The CDR3 contains 15 residues. Germline V CDR1 and CDR2: SGHRS, YFSETQ. CDR3 DNA: TGCGCCAGCACGCTGCTAGGAACAGCTAACTATGACTACACCTTC. Amino acids: CASTLLGTANYDYTF.

The genes are TRBV9 and TRBJ2-1, with 9 bases that match TRBD2. TRBJ2-7 matches the DNA end more closely, so the J call is doubtful. In germline, CDR1 is SGDLS, CDR2 YYNGEE. This CDR3 has 16 amino acids. The CDR3 bases are TGTGCCAGCAGCGCGAGCGGGAGGAGCTCCTACAATGAGCAGTACTTC. This sequence encodes CASSASGRSSYNEQYF.

The chain is built from TRBV6-5 and TRBJ1-1; D may be TRBD1 (6 bases). V lost 2 bases to trimming and J lost 4 bases, with 11 bases between them. There are 14 residues in the CDR3. Germline assignment: CDR1 MNHEY and CDR2 SVGAGI. The CDR3 DNA reads as TGTGCCAGCAGTTACGGGGGAGGGGGCACTGAAGCTTTCTTT. Protein sequence: CASSYGGGGTEAFF.

The gene calls are TRBV27 and TRBJ2-7; D might be TRBD2 (6 bases). Germline assignment: CDR1 MNHEY and CDR2 SMNVEV (reference sequence). The V and J ends lost 4 bases and 3 bases respectively, with 16 bases between them. The length of the CDR3 is 15 residues. CDR3 in DNA: TGTGCCAGCAGTTCCGAGGGCGGGAAACTCTACGAGCAGTACTTC. This translates into CASSSEGGKLYEQYF.

This clonotype was observed a few times. The chain links TRBV28 to TRBJ2-1; D is perhaps TRBD2 (6 bases). The germline gives CDR1 MDHEN, CDR2 SYDVKM. The CDR3 sequence is 15 residues long. The V end was cut by 5 bases, the J end by 10 bases, with 21 bases between. The CDR3 sequence is CASSPEGVSGTEQFF. The CDR3, as DNA: TGTGCCAGCAGTCCGGAGGGTGTCTCGGGAACCGAGCAGTTCTTC.

This clonotype was found many times. V gene TRBV5-1 combines with J gene TRBJ2-3; D is uncertain. The CDR3 has 14 amino acids. The germline V gene has CDR1 SGHRS and CDR2 YFSETQ. V shed 6 bases and J shed 1 base, with 12 bases lying between them. The DNA for the CDR3 is TGCGCCAGCACGGTCGGTTCCCGCACAGATACGCAGTATTTT. Translated, it gives CASTVGSRTDTQYF.